This TCR beta chain was sequenced during a study of CD8+ T cells in alopecia areata. Overall study context: The protocol delivered tofacitinib for 6 to 18 months, then withdrew it for 6 months.

Extracted RNA was reverse transcribed, and the resulting cDNA served as sequencing template. The assay was immunoSEQ multiplex PCR, and TCRdb's table has in-frame clones only and misses some. This repertoire shows about 190,000 clones, about 60% found once; its top ten account for around 0.69%. Overall study results and limits: Sequenced scalp T cells also include alphabeta T cells resident in normal skin. The treated group had a single nonresponder, limiting CD8+ expansion-response conclusions.

A remark on this clone: Its antigen is still unknown.

V lost 2 bases and J lost 6, with 10 bases in between. The germline V gene encodes CDR1 SGHTA and CDR2 FQGTGA. The CDR3 is 13 amino acids. Treatment here: oral pan-JAK inhibitor, 5-10 mg twice daily. Sampling of alopecia areata patients yielded lesional scalp punch biopsies as well as peripheral blood. The source is a human donor with alopecia areata. The sample in question was CD4+ T cells sorted from blood, obtained at week 4, from a patient treated with tofacitinib. The chain combines TRBV7-3 with TRBJ1-1; TRBD1 is a possible D gene (5 bases). The CDR3 DNA is TGTGCCAGCAGCTTAGACAGACACGCTGAAGCTTTCTTT. Translation gives CASSLDRHAEAFF.